This T cell receptor beta chain was obtained from a study of T-cell reconstitution after alpha-beta-depleted transplantation in children. Unique molecular identifiers were used in preparing the TCRbeta library. TCRdb used MiXCR to reprocess the PCR reads, holding one entry per CDR3 protein. In the table there are approximately 340,000 distinct CDR3 sequences, 10% of which are singletons. CDR3 length equals 15 residues. The germline V gene has CDR1 SGHTA and CDR2 FQGNSA. Unmatched junction bases numbered 4, after V lost 1 base and J lost 4 bases. This clonotype was observed at least ten times. The specimen comprised PBMCs from the stem cell graft donor, sampled from the stem cell graft. The sequence came from a human donor who donated a stem cell graft to a child with acute lymphoblastic leukemia. The chain employs TRBV7-2 and TRBJ2-3, with 8 bases identical to TRBD2. The CDR3: CASSLETSAADTQYF. The CDR3 bases are TGTGCCAGCAGCTTAGAGACTAGCGCCGCAGATACGCAGTATTTT.